This TCR beta chain was identified during a study of blood T cell repertoires in COVID-19. Across the whole study: From the United States, Italy and Spain came samples of acute and convalescent COVID-19. In each case, the material was cDNA or gDNA derived from T cells, B-cell-depleted T cells, or PBMCs.

Authors' methods: From reference gene primer amplification, estimates of nucleated cell counts were derived. Assay: immunoSEQ multiplex PCR; the TCRdb copy retains only in-frame clones and omits some. V, J and clone size are taken as reported in that table, and D and trimming were inferred from the DNA itself. Of about 170,000 clones detected, 84% appear once; the ten largest clones hold under 3%. This clone occurred once. This CDR3 has 14 residues. Germline loops: CDR1 MNHEY, CDR2 SVGAGI. The V gene lost 5 bases and the J gene lost 7 bases, with 12 bases spanning the gap. Sequenced: peripheral blood. This rearrangement joins TRBV6-5 to TRBJ1-6; D perhaps matches TRBD1 (5 bases). The sequence was obtained from a human donor with acute or convalescent COVID-19. The donor label of this sample is uncertain. CDR3 residues: CASSQGRKNSPLHF. In DNA form, the CDR3 reads TGTGCCAGCAGTCAGGGCAGGAAAAATTCACCCCTCCACTTT.